The following is a TCR beta chain sequence with its context. Its antigen is unidentified. These data come from a study of shared clonotypes between healthy human individuals. Study context: Three CD4 naive, three CD4 memory, two CD8 naive and one CD8 memory plate were used per donor. General study points: Sequencing depth was predicted to influence how clonotypes are shared among donors.

Germline V gives CDR1 LNHDA, CDR2 SQIVND (reference sequence). V was trimmed by 6 bases and J by 7 bases, leaving 12 bases between them. The CDR3 is 13 amino acids. TCRdb keeps only in-frame clones here, not all; method: immunoSEQ multiplex PCR. The data contain some 2 million clones, 85% to 95% of them seen just once; the ten biggest clones take up 0.13%. Source material: naive CD4+ T cells sorted from blood. The subset: CD45RA+ positively selected. This clonotype was sampled from a young man in good health. The chain has TRBV19 and TRBJ1-4; D is unclear. The CDR3, as DNA: TGTGCCAGTAGCCAAGTCCAAGGTGAAAAACTGTTTTTT. Its protein is CASSQVQGEKLFF.